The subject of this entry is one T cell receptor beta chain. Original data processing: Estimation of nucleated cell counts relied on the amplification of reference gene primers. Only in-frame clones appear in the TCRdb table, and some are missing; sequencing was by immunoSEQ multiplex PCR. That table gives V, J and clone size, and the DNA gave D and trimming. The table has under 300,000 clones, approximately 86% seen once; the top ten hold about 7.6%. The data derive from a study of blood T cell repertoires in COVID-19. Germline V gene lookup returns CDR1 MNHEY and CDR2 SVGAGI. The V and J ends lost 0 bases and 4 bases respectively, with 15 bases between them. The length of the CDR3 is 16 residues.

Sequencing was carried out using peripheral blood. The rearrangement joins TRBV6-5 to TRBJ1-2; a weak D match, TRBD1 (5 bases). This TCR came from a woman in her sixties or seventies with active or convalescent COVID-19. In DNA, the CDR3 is TGTGCCAGCAGTTACTCGCAAATCCGCGACAGCTATGGCTACACCTTC. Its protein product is CASSYSQIRDSYGYTF.